This TCR beta chain was captured in a study of shared clonotypes between healthy human individuals. Study-level information: The cohort had two women and three men, ages 18 to 49. The study used three CD4 naive, three CD4 memory, two CD8 naive and one CD8 memory plate per donor.

This clone was observed a few times. Its antigen is still unknown. This CDR3 has 19 amino acids. Looked up from germline, CDR1 is SGHVS and CDR2 is FNYEAQ. V was clipped by 3 bases and J by 4 bases, with 26 bases between them. An even split of each subset's genomic DNA across several immunoSEQ plates was performed. Assay used: immunoSEQ multiplex PCR; TCRdb lists only in-frame clones, some missing. The sample lists just under 350,000 clones, less than 85% occurring once. Points from the study as a whole: Generation probabilities of non-shared clonotypes were lower (relative to those shared by all four donors).

V gene TRBV7-6 combines with J gene TRBJ2-3; maybe TRBD1 (5 bases). The TCR sequence derives from a man between 25 and 39 years old in good health. Specimen: memory CD4+ T cells sorted from blood. Subset described: CD45RA-negative fraction. This CDR3 is CASSLSPAQGYSPADTQYF. The CDR3 coding sequence is TGTGCCAGCAGCTTGTCCCCAGCCCAGGGTTATTCCCCGGCAGATACGCAGTATTTT. Full variable domain (outside the CDR3, taken from reference TRBV7-6 and TRBJ2-3): GAGVSQSPRYKVTKRGQDVALRCDPISGHVSLYWYRQALGQGPEFLTYFNYEAQQDKSGLPNDRFSAERPEGSISTLTIQRTEQRDSAMYRCASSLSPAQGYSPADTQYFGPGTRLTVL.